The present T cell receptor beta chain was sequenced within a study of graft-versus-host responses after intestinal transplantation. Study information: Recipients uniformly received anti-thymocyte globulin induction, followed by tacrolimus and steroids for 2 to 4 years. Notes on the study in general: There was an association between peak levels of circulating GvH clones and early post-transplant HvG declines. Recipient marrow showed GvH clones, some seen first in ileum or blood.

Germline loops: CDR1 LGHNT, CDR2 FRNRAP. J was trimmed by 4 bases and V by 0 bases; bases with no gene match: 17. This CDR3 region has 20 residues. Profiling relied on immunoSEQ multiplex PCR, and the TCRdb table lists in-frame clones only, not all of them. The sample lists under 90,000 clones; around 92% were seen once. Notes on this clone: Its antigen remains unidentified.

The sequence came from a human patient who received an intestinal transplant, so some T cells may come from the graft donor. The specimen comprised PBMCs, sampled 98 days after intestinal transplantation. The chain is built from TRBV12-5 and TRBJ1-3; 8 bases match TRBD1. The CDR3 spells CASGLVPAAGGRGGGNTIYF. The CDR3 bases are TGTGCTAGTGGTTTGGTCCCCGCGGCAGGGGGCCGGGGAGGGGGAAACACCATATATTTT.